This T cell receptor (beta chain) was identified during a study of T cells in localized non-small cell lung cancer. Study results and caveats: Greater T cell density in blood accompanied longer overall survival.

Only in-frame clones appear in the TCRdb table, and some are missing; sequencing was by immunoSEQ multiplex PCR. The sample carries 35,000 or so clones, roughly 85% recorded once. Germline V gene lookup returns CDR1 SGHNT and CDR2 YYREEE (reference sequence). CDR3 length equals 16 residues. Trimming took 4 bases from V and 1 from J, leaving 17 bases between them. Note on this clone: Antigen: not known.

The source of this sequence is a woman aged 35-75 years with stage I lung adenocarcinoma. The chain uses TRBV5-4 and TRBJ2-5; D could derive from TRBD1 or TRBD2 (5 bases each). The source was peripheral blood, collected before any cancer treatment. The CDR3, as DNA: TGTGCCAGCAGCCGAGGGGACCTCGGTCGCCAAGAGACCCAGTACTTC. As protein: CASSRGDLGRQETQYF.